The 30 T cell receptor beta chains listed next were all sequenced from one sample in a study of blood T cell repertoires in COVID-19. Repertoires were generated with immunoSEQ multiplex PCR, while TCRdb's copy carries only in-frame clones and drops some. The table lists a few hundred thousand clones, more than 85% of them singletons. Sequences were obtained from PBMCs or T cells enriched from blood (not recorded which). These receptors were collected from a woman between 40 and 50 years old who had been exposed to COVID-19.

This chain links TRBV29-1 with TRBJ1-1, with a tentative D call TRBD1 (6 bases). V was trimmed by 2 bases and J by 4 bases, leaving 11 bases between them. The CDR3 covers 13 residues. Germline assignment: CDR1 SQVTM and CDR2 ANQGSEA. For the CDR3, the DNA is TGCAGCGTTGAAAGGGGCAGGGGCACTGAAGCTTTCTTT. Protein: CSVERGRGTEAFF. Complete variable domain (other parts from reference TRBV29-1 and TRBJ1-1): SAVISQKPSRDICQRGTSLTIQCQVDSQVTMMFWYRQQPGQSLTLIATANQGSEATYESGFVIDKFPISRPNLTFSTLTVSNMSPEDSSIYLCSVERGRGTEAFFGQGTRLTVV.

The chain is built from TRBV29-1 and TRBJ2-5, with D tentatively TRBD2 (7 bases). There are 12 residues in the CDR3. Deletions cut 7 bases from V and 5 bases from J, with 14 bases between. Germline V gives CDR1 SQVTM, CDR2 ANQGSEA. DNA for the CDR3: TGCAGCGCCGTCAGGGGAGGGGAGACCCAGTACTTC. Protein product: CSAVRGGETQYF.

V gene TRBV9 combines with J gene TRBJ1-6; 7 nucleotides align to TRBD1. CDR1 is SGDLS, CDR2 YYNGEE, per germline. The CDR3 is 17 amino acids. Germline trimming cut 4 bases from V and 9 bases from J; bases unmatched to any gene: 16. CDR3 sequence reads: CASSPQKAGGFISPLHF. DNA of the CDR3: TGTGCCAGCAGCCCCCAGAAGGCAGGGGGATTTATTTCACCCCTCCACTTT.

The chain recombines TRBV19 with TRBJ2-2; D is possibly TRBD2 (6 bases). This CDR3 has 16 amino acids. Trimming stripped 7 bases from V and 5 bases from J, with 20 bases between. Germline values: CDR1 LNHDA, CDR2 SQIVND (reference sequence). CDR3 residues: CASNLARQGGTGELFF. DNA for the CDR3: TGTGCCAGTAACCTAGCACGGCAGGGAGGAACCGGGGAGCTGTTTTTT.

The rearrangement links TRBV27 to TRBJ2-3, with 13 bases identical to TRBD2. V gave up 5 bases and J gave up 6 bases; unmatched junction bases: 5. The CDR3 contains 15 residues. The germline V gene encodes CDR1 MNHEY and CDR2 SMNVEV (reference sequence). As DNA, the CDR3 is TGTGCCAGCAGTCCACTAGCGGGAGGGCAGGATACGCAGTATTTT. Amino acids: CASSPLAGGQDTQYF.

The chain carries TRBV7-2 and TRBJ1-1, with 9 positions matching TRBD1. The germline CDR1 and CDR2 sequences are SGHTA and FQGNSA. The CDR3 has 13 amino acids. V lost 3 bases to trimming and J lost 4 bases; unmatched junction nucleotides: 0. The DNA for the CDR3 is TGTGCCAGCAGCTTGACAGGGGGCACTGAAGCTTTCTTT. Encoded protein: CASSLTGGTEAFF.

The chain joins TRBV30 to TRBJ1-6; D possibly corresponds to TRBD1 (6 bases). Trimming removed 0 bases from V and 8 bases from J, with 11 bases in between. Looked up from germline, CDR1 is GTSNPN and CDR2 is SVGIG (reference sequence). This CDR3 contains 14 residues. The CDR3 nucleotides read TGTGCCTGGAGTGTTGGACAGCCGTATTCACCCCTCCACTTT. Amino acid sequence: CAWSVGQPYSPLHF.

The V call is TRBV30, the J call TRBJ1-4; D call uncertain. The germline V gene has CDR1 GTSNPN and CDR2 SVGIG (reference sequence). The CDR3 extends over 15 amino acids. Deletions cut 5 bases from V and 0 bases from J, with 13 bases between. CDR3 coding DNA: TGTGCCTGGGGGGAAGCGATCGCAACTAATGAAAAACTGTTTTTT. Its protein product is CAWGEAIATNEKLFF. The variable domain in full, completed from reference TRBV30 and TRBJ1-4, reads SQTIHQWPATLVQPVGSPLSLECTVEGTSNPNLYWYRQAAGRGLQLLFYSVGIGQISSEVPQNLSASRPQDRQFILSSKKLLLSDSGFYLCAWGEAIATNEKLFFGSGTQLSVL.

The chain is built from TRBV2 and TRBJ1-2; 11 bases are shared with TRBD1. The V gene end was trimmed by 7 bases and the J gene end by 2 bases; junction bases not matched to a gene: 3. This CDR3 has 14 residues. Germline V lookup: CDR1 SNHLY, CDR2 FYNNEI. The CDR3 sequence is CASTGQGGNYGYTF. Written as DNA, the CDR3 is TGTGCCAGCACGGGACAGGGGGGGAACTATGGCTACACCTTC. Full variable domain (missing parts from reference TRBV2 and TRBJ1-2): EPEVTQTPSHQVTQMGQEVILRCVPISNHLYFYWYRQILGQKVEFLVSFYNNEISEKSEIFDDQFSVERPDGSNFTLKIRSTKLEDSAMYFCASTGQGGNYGYTFGSGTRLTVV.

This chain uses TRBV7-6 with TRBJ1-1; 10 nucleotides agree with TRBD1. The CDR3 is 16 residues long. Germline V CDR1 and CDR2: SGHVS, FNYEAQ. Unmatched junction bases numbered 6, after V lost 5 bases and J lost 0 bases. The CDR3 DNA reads TGTGCCAGCAGCCGACAGGGGGCGGGGATGAACACTGAAGCTTTCTTT. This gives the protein CASSRQGAGMNTEAFF.

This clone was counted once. The CDR3 DNA sequence: TGCGCCAGCAGCTTGGACGGACACTCTAGATATGGCTACACCTTC. Its protein product is CASSLDGHSRYGYTF. The chain uses TRBV5-1 and TRBJ1-2; a possible D gene is TRBD1 (5 bases). V lost 0 bases to trimming and J lost 5 bases, with 14 bases between them. CDR3 length: 15 residues. Germline lookup yields CDR1 SGHRS and CDR2 YFSETQ.

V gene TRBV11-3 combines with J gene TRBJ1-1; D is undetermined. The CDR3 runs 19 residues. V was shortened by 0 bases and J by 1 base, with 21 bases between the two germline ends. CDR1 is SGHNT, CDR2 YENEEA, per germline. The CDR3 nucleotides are TGTGCCAGCAGCTTAGATCGAATTCGACGGGATCCGAGGAACACTGAAGCTTTCTTT. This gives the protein CASSLDRIRRDPRNTEAFF. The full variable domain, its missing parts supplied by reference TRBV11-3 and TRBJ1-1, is EAGVVQSPRYKIIEKKQPVAFWCNPISGHNTLYWYLQNLGQGPELLIRYENEEAVDDSQLPKDRFSAERLKGVDSTLKIQPAELGDSAVYLCASSLDRIRRDPRNTEAFFGQGTRLTVV.

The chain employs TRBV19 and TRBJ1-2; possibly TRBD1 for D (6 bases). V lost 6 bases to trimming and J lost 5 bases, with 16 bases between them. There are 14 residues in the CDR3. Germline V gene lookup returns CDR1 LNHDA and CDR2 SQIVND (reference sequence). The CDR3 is CASRIGTGNYGYTF. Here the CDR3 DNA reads TGTGCCAGTAGAATTGGTACAGGGAATTATGGCTACACCTTC.

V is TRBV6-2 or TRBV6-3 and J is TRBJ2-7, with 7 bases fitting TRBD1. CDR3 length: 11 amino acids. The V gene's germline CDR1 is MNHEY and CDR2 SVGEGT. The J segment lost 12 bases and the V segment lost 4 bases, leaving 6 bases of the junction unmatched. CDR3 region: CASSFDRVWYF. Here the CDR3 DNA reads TGTGCCAGCAGTTTTGACAGGGTATGGTACTTC.

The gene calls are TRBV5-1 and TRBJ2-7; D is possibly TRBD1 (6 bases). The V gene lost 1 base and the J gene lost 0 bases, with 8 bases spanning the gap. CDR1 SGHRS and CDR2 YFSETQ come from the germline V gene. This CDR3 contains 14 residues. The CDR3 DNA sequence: TGCGCCAGCAGCTTGACAGGGAGCTCCTACGAGCAGTACTTC. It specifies CASSLTGSSYEQYF.

The CDR3 DNA reads as TGTGCCTCCGTCAAAGCTTCCACGATACCCGAAAAACTGTTTTTT. It specifies CASVKASTIPEKLFF. V and J are TRBV19 and TRBJ1-4; D is unclear. V was trimmed by 11 bases and J by 8 bases, leaving 24 bases between them. The germline V gene encodes CDR1 LNHDA and CDR2 SQIVND (reference sequence). The CDR3 contains 15 residues.

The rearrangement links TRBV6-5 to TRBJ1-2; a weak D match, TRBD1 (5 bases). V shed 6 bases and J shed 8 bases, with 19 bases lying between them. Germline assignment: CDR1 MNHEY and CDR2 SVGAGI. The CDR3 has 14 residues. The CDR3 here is CASSEKGRSTGYTF. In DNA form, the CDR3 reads TGTGCCAGCAGCGAGAAGGGGAGGTCGACCGGCTACACCTTC.

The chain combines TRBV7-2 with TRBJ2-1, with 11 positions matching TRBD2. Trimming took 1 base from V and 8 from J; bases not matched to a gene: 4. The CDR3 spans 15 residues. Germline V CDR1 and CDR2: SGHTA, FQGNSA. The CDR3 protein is CASSLGLAGNDEQFF. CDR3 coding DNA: TGTGCCAGCAGCTTAGGACTAGCGGGGAACGATGAGCAGTTCTTC.

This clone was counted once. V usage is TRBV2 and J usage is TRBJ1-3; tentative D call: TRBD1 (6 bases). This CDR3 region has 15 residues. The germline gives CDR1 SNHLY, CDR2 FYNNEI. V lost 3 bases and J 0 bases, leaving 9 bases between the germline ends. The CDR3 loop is CASSDTGRSGNTIYF. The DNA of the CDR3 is TGTGCCAGCAGTGACACAGGGCGCTCTGGAAACACCATATATTTT.

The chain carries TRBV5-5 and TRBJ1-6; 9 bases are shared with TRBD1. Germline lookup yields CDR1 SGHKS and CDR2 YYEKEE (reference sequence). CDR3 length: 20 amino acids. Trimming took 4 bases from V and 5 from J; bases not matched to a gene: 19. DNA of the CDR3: TGTGCCAGCAGCGAATTAGATGCCCGACCGGGACAGGGTGATAATTCACCCCTCCACTTT. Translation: CASSELDARPGQGDNSPLHF.

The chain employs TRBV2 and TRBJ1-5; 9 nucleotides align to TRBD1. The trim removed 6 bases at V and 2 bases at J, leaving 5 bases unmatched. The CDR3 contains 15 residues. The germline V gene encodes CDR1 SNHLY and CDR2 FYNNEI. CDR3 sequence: CASRRTGEGNQPQHF. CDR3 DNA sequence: TGTGCCAGCAGACGGACAGGGGAAGGCAATCAGCCCCAGCATTTT.

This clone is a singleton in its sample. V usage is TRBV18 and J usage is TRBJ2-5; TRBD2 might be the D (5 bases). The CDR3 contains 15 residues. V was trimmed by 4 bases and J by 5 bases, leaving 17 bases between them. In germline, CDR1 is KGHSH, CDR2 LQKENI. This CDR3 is CASSLDYQPGETQYF. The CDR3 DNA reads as TGTGCCAGCTCACTCGACTATCAACCGGGGGAGACCCAGTACTTC.

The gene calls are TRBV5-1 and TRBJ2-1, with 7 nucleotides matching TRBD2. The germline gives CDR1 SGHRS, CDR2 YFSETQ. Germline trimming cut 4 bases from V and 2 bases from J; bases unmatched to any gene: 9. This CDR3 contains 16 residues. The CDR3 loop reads CASSGITGGAYNEQFF. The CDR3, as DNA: TGCGCCAGCAGCGGAATTACGGGGGGAGCCTACAATGAGCAGTTCTTC.

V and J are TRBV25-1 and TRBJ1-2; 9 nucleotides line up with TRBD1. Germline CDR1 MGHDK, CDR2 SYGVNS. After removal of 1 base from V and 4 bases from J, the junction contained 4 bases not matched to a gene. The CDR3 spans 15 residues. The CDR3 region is CASSESGTGTYGYTF. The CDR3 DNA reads TGTGCCAGCAGTGAATCCGGGACAGGGACCTATGGCTACACCTTC.

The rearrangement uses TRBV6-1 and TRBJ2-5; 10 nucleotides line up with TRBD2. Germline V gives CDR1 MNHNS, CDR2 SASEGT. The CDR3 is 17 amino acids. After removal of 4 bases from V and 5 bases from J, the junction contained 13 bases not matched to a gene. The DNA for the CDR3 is TGTGCCAGCAGTGGGCTGGGGCATAGCGGGAGGTTTGAGACCCAGTACTTC. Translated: CASSGLGHSGRFETQYF.

The CDR3 loop is CAWGLGSTDTQYF. The DNA for the CDR3 is TGTGCCTGGGGACTAGGAAGCACAGATACGCAGTATTTT. The gene calls are TRBV30 and TRBJ2-3; the match to TRBD2 covers 7 bases. J gave up 0 bases and V 5 bases, and 2 bases lay outside the gene matches. The CDR3 totals 13 residues. Germline CDR1 reads GTSNPN; CDR2 reads SVGIG (reference sequence).

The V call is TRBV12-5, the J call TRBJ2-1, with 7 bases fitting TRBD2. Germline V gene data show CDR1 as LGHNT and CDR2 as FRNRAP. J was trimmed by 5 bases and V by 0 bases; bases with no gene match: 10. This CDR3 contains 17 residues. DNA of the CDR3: TGTGCTAGTGGTTTGGTCGCCGGAGTGGGAGGGGACAATGAGCAGTTCTTC. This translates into CASGLVAGVGGDNEQFF.

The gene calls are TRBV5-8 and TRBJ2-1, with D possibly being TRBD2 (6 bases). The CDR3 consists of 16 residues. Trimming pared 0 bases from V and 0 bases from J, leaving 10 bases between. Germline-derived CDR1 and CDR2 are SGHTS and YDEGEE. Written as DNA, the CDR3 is TGTGCCAGCAGCTTGGTACGCGGGAACTCCTACAATGAGCAGTTCTTC. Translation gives CASSLVRGNSYNEQFF.

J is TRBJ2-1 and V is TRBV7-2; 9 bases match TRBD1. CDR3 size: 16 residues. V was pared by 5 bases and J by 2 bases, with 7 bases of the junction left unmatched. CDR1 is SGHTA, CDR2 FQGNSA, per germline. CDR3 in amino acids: CASSIQGALTYNEQFF. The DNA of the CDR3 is TGTGCCAGCAGCATACAGGGGGCGCTGACCTACAATGAGCAGTTCTTC.

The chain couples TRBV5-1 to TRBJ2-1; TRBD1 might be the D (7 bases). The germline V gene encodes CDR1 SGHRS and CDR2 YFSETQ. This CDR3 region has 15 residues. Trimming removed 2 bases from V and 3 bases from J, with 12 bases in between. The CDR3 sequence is CASSFGGGSYNEQFF. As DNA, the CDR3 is TGCGCCAGCAGCTTCGGAGGGGGCAGCTACAATGAGCAGTTCTTC.